The rows below give T cell receptor beta chains drawn from one sample of a study of blood T cell repertoires in COVID-19. Clones were sequenced by immunoSEQ multiplex PCR, and TCRdb holds only the in-frame ones, with some missing. The profile shows 150,000 to 200,000 clones, around nine tenths of them singletons. Sequencing was done on a sample of peripheral blood. The receptors were sampled from a man younger than 35 with active or convalescent COVID-19. The CDR3 runs from the conserved cysteine through the conserved F or W. D genes are given only for firm matches. Part of the rows lack a size; the others show once, few, many or a class for expanded clones.

d_gene: TRBD1; j_gene: TRBJ1-4; v_gene: TRBV7-9; abundance: NA; CDR3nt: TGTGCCAGCAGCTCAACCCGGGACAGAGGTTCTGAAAAACTGTTTTTT; CDR3aa: CASSSTRDRGSEKLFF
d_gene: NA; j_gene: TRBJ2-3; v_gene: TRBV3-1/TRBV3-2; abundance: NA; CDR3nt: TGTGCCAGCACCGACGAAAGACTCACAGATACGCAGTATTTT; CDR3aa: CASTDERLTDTQYF
d_gene: NA; j_gene: TRBJ1-1; v_gene: TRBV29-1; abundance: NA; CDR3nt: TGCAGCGTTGAAGGATTAACAGGGAAGTTGACTGAAGCTTTCTTT; CDR3aa: CSVEGLTGKLTEAFF
d_gene: TRBD1; j_gene: TRBJ1-3; v_gene: TRBV25-1; abundance: NA; CDR3nt: TGTGCCAGCAGTGACCCAGGGACAGGAGGAAACACCATATATTTT; CDR3aa: CASSDPGTGGNTIYF
d_gene: TRBD1; j_gene: TRBJ2-2; v_gene: TRBV19; abundance: NA; CDR3nt: TGTGCCAGTAGTACAACAGGGGGACCCACCGGGGAGCTGTTTTTT; CDR3aa: CASSTTGGPTGELFF
d_gene: NA; j_gene: TRBJ2-2; v_gene: TRBV7-6; abundance: NA; CDR3nt: TGTGCCAGCAGCATAACCGGGGAGCTGTTTTTT; CDR3aa: CASSITGELFF
d_gene: NA; j_gene: TRBJ1-1; v_gene: TRBV3-1/TRBV3-2; abundance: NA; CDR3nt: TGTGCCAGCAGCCATTTGGGGGGGCGGGATGAAGCTTTCTTT; CDR3aa: CASSHLGGRDEAFF
d_gene: TRBD1; j_gene: TRBJ2-2; v_gene: TRBV7-9; abundance: NA; CDR3nt: TGTGCCAGCAGCCGCAGGGGGCCGAACACCGGGGAGCTGTTTTTT; CDR3aa: CASSRRGPNTGELFF
d_gene: NA; j_gene: TRBJ2-7; v_gene: TRBV6-6; abundance: NA; CDR3nt: TGTGCCAGCAGTTTCGGACAGTCCTACGAGCAGTACTTC; CDR3aa: CASSFGQSYEQYF
d_gene: TRBD1; j_gene: TRBJ1-2; v_gene: TRBV27; abundance: NA; CDR3nt: TGTGCCAGCAGTCCCGGGACAGAGGGAAACTATGGCTACACCTTC; CDR3aa: CASSPGTEGNYGYTF
d_gene: NA; j_gene: TRBJ2-7; v_gene: TRBV6-5; abundance: NA; CDR3nt: TGTGCCAGCAGTTACTCCGGGAGTTACTATAACGAGCAGTACTTC; CDR3aa: CASSYSGSYYNEQYF
d_gene: TRBD1; j_gene: TRBJ1-1; v_gene: TRBV28; abundance: NA; CDR3nt: TGTGCCAGCAGCCTTACAGGGGCCGTCGCGTTTGAAGCTTTCTTT; CDR3aa: CASSLTGAVAFEAFF
d_gene: NA; j_gene: TRBJ1-1; v_gene: TRBV13; abundance: once; CDR3nt: TGTGCCAGCAGTTTAGAAGGGGTGACTGAAGCTTTCTTT; CDR3aa: CASSLEGVTEAFF
d_gene: NA; j_gene: TRBJ2-7; v_gene: TRBV11-2; abundance: NA; CDR3nt: TGTGCCAGCAGCCGAACGGGGATCTACGAGCAGTACTTC; CDR3aa: CASSRTGIYEQYF
d_gene: NA; j_gene: TRBJ1-1; v_gene: TRBV11-2; abundance: NA; CDR3nt: TGTGCCAGCAGCCCAACTGGGGGGTTGTACACTGAAGCTTTCTTT; CDR3aa: CASSPTGGLYTEAFF
d_gene: NA; j_gene: TRBJ1-1; v_gene: TRBV7-9; abundance: NA; CDR3nt: TGTGCCAGCAGCTTAGGGTCGTCGGGAAACACTGAAGCTTTCTTT; CDR3aa: CASSLGSSGNTEAFF
d_gene: NA; j_gene: TRBJ2-7; v_gene: TRBV20-1; abundance: NA; CDR3nt: TGCAGTGCTGGACCAGGGGAAGAGCAGTACTTC; CDR3aa: CSAGPGEEQYF
d_gene: NA; j_gene: TRBJ2-6; v_gene: TRBV30; abundance: NA; CDR3nt: TGTGCCTGGAGTACAGGGTTAGGGGCCAACGTCCTGACTTTC; CDR3aa: CAWSTGLGANVLTF
d_gene: NA; j_gene: TRBJ1-1; v_gene: TRBV3-1/TRBV3-2; abundance: NA; CDR3nt: TGTGCCAGCAGCCAAGATCTGGGGGGATCGAACACTGAAGCTTTCTTT; CDR3aa: CASSQDLGGSNTEAFF
d_gene: TRBD2; j_gene: TRBJ2-5; v_gene: TRBV27; abundance: once; CDR3nt: TGTGCCAGCAGTTCGCCCAGAGGTAGCGGGGGAAAAGAGACCCAGTACTTC; CDR3aa: CASSSPRGSGGKETQYF
d_gene: NA; j_gene: TRBJ2-3; v_gene: TRBV4-2; abundance: NA; CDR3nt: TGTGCCAGCAGCCAAGGGGCACTTCTGTACACAGATACGCAGTATTTT; CDR3aa: CASSQGALLYTDTQYF
d_gene: TRBD2; j_gene: TRBJ2-1; v_gene: TRBV19; abundance: NA; CDR3nt: TGTGCCAGTAGTATAGGAGCGGGGGAGGGCAATGAGCAGTTCTTC; CDR3aa: CASSIGAGEGNEQFF
d_gene: TRBD1; j_gene: TRBJ2-1; v_gene: TRBV4-2; abundance: NA; CDR3nt: TGTGCCAGCAGCCAAGTCGGGGACAGGGAAAATGAGCAGTTCTTC; CDR3aa: CASSQVGDRENEQFF
d_gene: NA; j_gene: TRBJ1-2; v_gene: TRBV27; abundance: NA; CDR3nt: TGTGCCAGCAGTTCCTGGTCGGGTCGGGGTGGCTACACCTTC; CDR3aa: CASSSWSGRGGYTF
d_gene: TRBD1; j_gene: TRBJ1-2; v_gene: TRBV9; abundance: NA; CDR3nt: TGTGCCAGCAGCGTAGCCCCAGGGACAGAGTATGGCTACACCTTC; CDR3aa: CASSVAPGTEYGYTF
d_gene: TRBD1; j_gene: TRBJ1-6; v_gene: TRBV18; abundance: NA; CDR3nt: TGTGCCAGCTCATCGGACAGGAATTCACCCCTCCACTTT; CDR3aa: CASSSDRNSPLHF
d_gene: TRBD1; j_gene: TRBJ1-6; v_gene: TRBV2; abundance: NA; CDR3nt: TGTGCCAGCAGTCAGAGCAACCGGGACAGCTATAATTCACCCCTCCACTTT; CDR3aa: CASSQSNRDSYNSPLHF
d_gene: TRBD2; j_gene: TRBJ2-3; v_gene: TRBV2; abundance: NA; CDR3nt: TGTGCCAGCAGTGAAGGGGTGAGCGGGGCAGATACGCAGTATTTT; CDR3aa: CASSEGVSGADTQYF
d_gene: NA; j_gene: TRBJ2-2; v_gene: TRBV27; abundance: NA; CDR3nt: TGTGCCAGCAGTCCTCCCCCGAACACCGGGGAGCTGTTTTTT; CDR3aa: CASSPPPNTGELFF
d_gene: NA; j_gene: TRBJ1-6; v_gene: TRBV19; abundance: NA; CDR3nt: TGTGCCAGTAGCACCATTCCCGCCAAAACAGGGACGAGGTCACCCCTCCACTTT; CDR3aa: CASSTIPAKTGTRSPLHF
d_gene: TRBD1; j_gene: TRBJ2-5; v_gene: TRBV28; abundance: NA; CDR3nt: TGTGCCAGCAGCTCTCACGGGACAGGGAAAGAGACCCAGTACTTC; CDR3aa: CASSSHGTGKETQYF
d_gene: NA; j_gene: TRBJ1-2; v_gene: TRBV19; abundance: NA; CDR3nt: TGTGCCAGTAGTCCATGGGAGGGCTACACCTTC; CDR3aa: CASSPWEGYTF
d_gene: NA; j_gene: TRBJ2-2; v_gene: TRBV5-1; abundance: NA; CDR3nt: TGCGCCAGCAGCTTGGTGGGGGGACAGCTGAACACCGGGGAGCTGTTTTTT; CDR3aa: CASSLVGGQLNTGELFF